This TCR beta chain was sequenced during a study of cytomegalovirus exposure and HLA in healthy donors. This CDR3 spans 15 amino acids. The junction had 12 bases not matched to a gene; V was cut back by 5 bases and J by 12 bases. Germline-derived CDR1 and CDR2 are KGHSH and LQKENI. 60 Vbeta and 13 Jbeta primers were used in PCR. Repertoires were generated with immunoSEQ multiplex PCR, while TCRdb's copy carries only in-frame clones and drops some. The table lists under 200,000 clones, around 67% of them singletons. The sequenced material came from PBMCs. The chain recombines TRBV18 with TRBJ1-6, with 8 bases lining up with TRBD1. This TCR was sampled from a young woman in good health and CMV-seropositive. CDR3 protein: CASSFEQGAFLPLHF. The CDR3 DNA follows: TGTGCCAGCTCATTCGAGCAGGGGGCTTTTTTACCCCTCCACTTT.